These T cell receptor beta chains were read from a single sample in a study of tumor-infiltrating lymphocytes in localized non-small cell lung cancer. Method: immunoSEQ multiplex PCR; TCRdb's copy keeps in-frame clones and lacks some. Of 13,000 or so clones in the sample, 79% were seen once. The sequenced sample consisted of lung tumor tissue. These receptors all come from a human donor with non-small cell lung cancer. Both conserved end residues are part of each CDR3. The D gene is left open where the match is weak. Some rows have no size entry. The others give once, few or many, or a class for an expanded clone.

abundance: large; v_gene: TRBV7-2; j_gene: TRBJ1-3; d_gene: .; CDR3aa: CASSLVRGAGNTIYF; CDR3nt: TGTGCCAGCAGCTTAGTACGGGGGGCTGGAAACACCATATATTTT
abundance: .; v_gene: TRBV10-3; j_gene: TRBJ1-1; d_gene: .; CDR3aa: CAISESFGYEGLNTEAFF; CDR3nt: TGTGCCATCAGTGAGTCATTTGGATACGAGGGCTTGAACACTGAAGCTTTCTTT
abundance: .; v_gene: TRBV9; j_gene: TRBJ2-1; d_gene: TRBD2; CDR3aa: CASSVTSGKGEQFF; CDR3nt: TGTGCCAGCAGCGTAACTAGCGGGAAAGGTGAGCAGTTCTTC
abundance: .; v_gene: TRBV6-5; j_gene: TRBJ2-1; d_gene: .; CDR3aa: CASSYFQSTEQFF; CDR3nt: TGTGCCAGCAGTTACTTCCAGTCTACCGAGCAGTTCTTC
abundance: .; v_gene: TRBV5-1; j_gene: TRBJ2-5; d_gene: TRBD2; CDR3aa: CASSLGLAGGQETQYF; CDR3nt: TGCGCCAGCAGCTTGGGACTAGCGGGGGGGCAAGAGACCCAGTACTTC
abundance: .; v_gene: TRBV12-5; j_gene: TRBJ1-3; d_gene: .; CDR3aa: CASGLPKGAGNTIYF; CDR3nt: TGTGCTAGTGGTTTACCCAAAGGGGCTGGAAACACCATATATTTT
abundance: .; v_gene: TRBV30; j_gene: TRBJ2-5; d_gene: .; CDR3aa: CAWSPPWGRLETQYF; CDR3nt: TGTGCCTGGAGCCCCCCTTGGGGCCGCCTAGAGACCCAGTACTTC
abundance: .; v_gene: TRBV5-3; j_gene: TRBJ2-3; d_gene: .; CDR3aa: CARSLLCSTDTQYF; CDR3nt: TGTGCCAGAAGCTTGTTGTGCAGCACAGATACGCAGTATTTT
abundance: .; v_gene: TRBV18; j_gene: TRBJ1-2; d_gene: .; CDR3aa: CASSSDSNYGYTF; CDR3nt: TGTGCCAGCTCGTCGGACAGCAACTATGGCTACACCTTC
abundance: once; v_gene: TRBV5-1; j_gene: TRBJ1-1; d_gene: .; CDR3aa: CASSLAGPAEAFF; CDR3nt: TGCGCCAGCAGCTTGGCCGGGCCTGCTGAAGCTTTCTTT
abundance: .; v_gene: TRBV4-1; j_gene: TRBJ2-3; d_gene: .; CDR3aa: CASSQGDSTDTQYF; CDR3nt: TGCGCCAGCAGCCAAGGGGATAGCACAGATACGCAGTATTTT
abundance: .; v_gene: TRBV6-1; j_gene: TRBJ2-3; d_gene: TRBD1; CDR3aa: CASSTDRVADTQYF; CDR3nt: TGTGCCAGCAGTACCGACAGGGTAGCGGATACGCAGTATTTT
abundance: .; v_gene: TRBV11-1; j_gene: TRBJ2-2; d_gene: TRBD2; CDR3aa: CASSSGLAVGAGELFF; CDR3nt: TGTGCCAGCAGCTCCGGACTAGCGGTTGGGGCCGGGGAGCTGTTTTTT
abundance: .; v_gene: TRBV25-1; j_gene: TRBJ1-1; d_gene: .; CDR3aa: CASGGEGLNTEAFF; CDR3nt: TGTGCCAGCGGTGGGGAGGGGTTGAACACTGAAGCTTTCTTT
abundance: .; v_gene: TRBV4-3; j_gene: TRBJ1-6; d_gene: TRBD1; CDR3aa: CASSQHTGANNSPLHF; CDR3nt: TGCGCCAGCAGCCAACACACAGGGGCTAATAATTCACCCCTCCACTTT